This T cell receptor (beta chain) was found in a study of T cell clones after liver transplantation. Study conclusions and caveats: These preliminary findings come from unstandardized post-transplant sampling times. A larger donor-reactive than third-party decline suggested partial antigen-specific deletion.

Produced via immunoSEQ multiplex PCR; TCRdb's table is partial and in-frame only. The table shows about 75,000 clones, with roughly 84% occurring only once. In germline, CDR1 is MNHNY, CDR2 SVGAGI (reference sequence). The V end was cut by 2 bases, the J end by 0 bases, with 11 bases between. The CDR3 has 16 amino acids. This clone has more than one count but fewer than ten. Its antigen is not known. The clonotype comes from a human patient who received a liver transplant. The graft donor may be the source of some T cells. This chain links TRBV6-6 with TRBJ1-3, with D perhaps TRBD1 (5 bases). The sequencing here drew on CD4+ T cells from blood, taken 48 months after liver transplant. CDR3 sequence (DNA): TGTGCCAGCAGTTACGGGCAGGGCGCCTCTGGAAACACCATATATTTT. It encodes CASSYGQGASGNTIYF.